A selection of T cell receptor beta chains follows, all from one sample in a study of T cells expressing NK-cell markers. One entry per CDR3 protein, without DNA, is what TCRdb gives after re-calling the 5' RACE reads. In all, the sample yields 400,000 to 550,000 distinct CDR3 sequences. Sequenced input: blood T cells: a sorted CD56 or NKG2C T cell subset, CD4+ or CD8+ T cells, or bulk PBMC T cells (not recorded which). The receptors were sampled from a woman between 18 and 70 years old in good health. CDR3s include the opening cysteine and the closing phenylalanine or tryptophan.

j_call: TRBJ2-1
v_call: TRBV5-4
cdr3_aa: CASSWEGDRGVIQQFF

j_call: TRBJ2-5
v_call: TRBV7-2
cdr3_aa: CASSTSGRAEETQYF

j_call: TRBJ2-2
v_call: TRBV24-1
cdr3_aa: CATTPAGGPYSGELFF

j_call: TRBJ2-7
v_call: TRBV20-1
cdr3_aa: CSASGKGEQYF

j_call: TRBJ2-7
v_call: TRBV6-2/TRBV6-3
cdr3_aa: CASSWTETYEQYF

j_call: TRBJ2-3
v_call: TRBV29-1
cdr3_aa: CSGRTGADTQYF

j_call: TRBJ2-1
v_call: TRBV6-1
cdr3_aa: CASSSWDSPPYNEQFF

j_call: TRBJ2-2
v_call: TRBV12-3/TRBV12-4
cdr3_aa: CASTEDTPGTGELFF

j_call: TRBJ2-7
v_call: TRBV5-1
cdr3_aa: CASSLQTSSYEQYF

j_call: TRBJ2-1
v_call: TRBV3-1
cdr3_aa: CASSQQREIAVEQFF

j_call: TRBJ2-5
v_call: TRBV10-2
cdr3_aa: CASSDVTGGLVTQYF

j_call: TRBJ1-1
v_call: TRBV6-1
cdr3_aa: CASINEGAGFEAFF

j_call: TRBJ1-6
v_call: TRBV20-1
cdr3_aa: CSARPNRRALNSPLHF

j_call: TRBJ2-1
v_call: TRBV5-1
cdr3_aa: CASRSGQGANEQFF

j_call: TRBJ1-1
v_call: TRBV28
cdr3_aa: CASSTPGTGGPEAFF

j_call: TRBJ2-3
v_call: TRBV6-1
cdr3_aa: CASSQDSYPSTDTQYF

j_call: TRBJ1-1
v_call: TRBV14
cdr3_aa: CASSPRVDGERQPGEAFF

j_call: TRBJ2-1
v_call: TRBV12-3/TRBV12-4
cdr3_aa: CASRALGNEQFF

j_call: TRBJ2-7
v_call: TRBV27
cdr3_aa: CASSQYGPNYEQYF

j_call: TRBJ1-1
v_call: TRBV19
cdr3_aa: CASSIGVAGAFF

j_call: TRBJ2-7
v_call: TRBV6-1
cdr3_aa: CASRRDRVGEQYF

j_call: TRBJ1-1
v_call: TRBV25-1
cdr3_aa: CASRGPGGAGTEAFF

j_call: TRBJ2-5
v_call: TRBV12-3/TRBV12-4
cdr3_aa: CASSLDLAGGRETQYF

j_call: TRBJ2-3
v_call: TRBV20-1
cdr3_aa: CSASGLAGGPSTDTQYF

j_call: TRBJ2-1
v_call: TRBV9
cdr3_aa: CASSVASLAGDVRYNEQFF

j_call: TRBJ1-2
v_call: TRBV7-6
cdr3_aa: CASSLGPGQAGYTF

j_call: TRBJ2-1
v_call: TRBV20-1
cdr3_aa: CSASRGAGLARNEQFF

j_call: TRBJ2-1
v_call: TRBV6-5
cdr3_aa: CASSSGSLYNEQFF

j_call: TRBJ1-5
v_call: TRBV18
cdr3_aa: CASSPMGGNQPQHF

j_call: TRBJ2-2
v_call: TRBV6-1
cdr3_aa: CASFRFGDRRRGGELFF

j_call: TRBJ1-2
v_call: TRBV4-3
cdr3_aa: CASSQDREPYGYTF

j_call: TRBJ1-5
v_call: TRBV7-2
cdr3_aa: CASSLGGIGNQPQHF

j_call: TRBJ2-1
v_call: TRBV5-5
cdr3_aa: CASMGFNEQFF

j_call: TRBJ2-7
v_call: TRBV4-2
cdr3_aa: CASGLGVGTSYEQYF

j_call: TRBJ2-5
v_call: TRBV5-6
cdr3_aa: CASSLDRYEETQYF

j_call: TRBJ2-6
v_call: TRBV5-1
cdr3_aa: CASSPSVFSGANVLTF

j_call: TRBJ2-5
v_call: TRBV6-1
cdr3_aa: CASSSGGLAQYF

j_call: TRBJ1-3
v_call: TRBV28
cdr3_aa: CATDRRSGNTIYF

j_call: TRBJ1-2
v_call: TRBV20-1
cdr3_aa: CSATLDREDGYTF

j_call: TRBJ1-2
v_call: TRBV6-1
cdr3_aa: CASSESHYGYTF